This T cell receptor beta chain was recorded in a study of T cell responses to AZD1222 COVID-19 vaccine. Study results and limitations: The breadth and depth of Spike-specific TCRs increased once two AZD1222 doses had been given. At baseline, just five to seven AZD1222 recipients tested seropositive. Clonal diversity was possibly underestimated; the donors were predominantly white British and more often female.

Sequencing was performed with immunoSEQ multiplex PCR; in TCRdb, only in-frame clones are kept and a portion is missing. In the table there are roughly 120,000 clones, 80% to 90% of which are singletons. With respect to this clone: The antigen is undetermined.

The sequence was collected from an adult in good health. This specimen was peripheral blood, taken on day 0 of AZD1222 vaccination.

This CDR3 is CASSWKRGPSYEQYF. The DNA for the CDR3 is TGTGCCAGCAGTTGGAAGCGAGGTCCCTCCTACGAGCAGTACTTC. The V call is TRBV6-5, the J call TRBJ2-7; D is ambiguous. CDR1 MNHEY and CDR2 SVGAGI come from the germline V gene. Trimming cost V 4 bases and J 0 bases, with 13 bases left between them. CDR3 size: 15 residues.